One and the same sample provided the 13 T cell receptor beta chains below, sequenced in a study of blood T cells in healthy people across ages (dated by TCRdb to between 2015 and 2016). The method behind the library was 5' RACE. The instrument given in TCRdb is Illumina HiSeq 2500. A second PCR of about 6 to 12 cycles was run with a J-beta primer mix and a sample-barcoded 5' primer. Using fastp trimming at Q25 and MiXCR clonotype assembly, TCRdb reanalyzed the public sequencing data and kept in-frame beta chains. Rows matching on CDR3 protein sequence are summarized as one entry with the most common DNA and genes. The sample yields about 1.4 million distinct CDR3 sequences; 59% were counted once. Jointly, the top ten make up 6.5% to 8% of the sample. The sequencing sample was made of blood. The receptors shown here come from a man aged 18 to 35 in good health.

As regards this clonotype: One end of the junction does not line up with germline, which may come from a read error. The chain employs TRBV28 and TRBJ2-7; 11 bases map to TRBD2. The CDR3 spans 18 residues. Germline V gene data show CDR1 as MDHEN and CDR2 as SYDVKM. The CDR3 DNA reads as TGTGCCGGCAGTTCCTCCTGGATAGCGGGGGGGTTGCCCTACGAGCAGTACTTC. It codes for CAGSSSWIAGGLPYEQYF.

The chain joins TRBV3-1 to TRBJ1-4; D may be TRBD1 (6 bases). Per germline, CDR1 LGHDT and CDR2 YNNKEL (reference sequence). The ends were cut back, 4 bases at V and 11 bases at J, with 14 bases in the middle. The CDR3 spans 13 residues. The CDR3 loop reads CASSPSYGGKLFF. The CDR3 nucleotides are TGTGCCAGCAGCCCATCCTACGGGGGCAAACTGTTTTTT.

The genes are TRBV4-2 and TRBJ2-7; TRBD1 matches at 7 bases. CDR1 and CDR2 (germline): LGHNA, YNFKEQ. The ends lost 4 bases at V and 5 bases at J; junction bases unmatched: 8. The CDR3 has 14 residues. CDR3 nucleotide sequence: TGTGCCAGCAGCCCCACAAAGACAGGGAACGAGCAGTACTTC. Translated, it gives CASSPTKTGNEQYF.

This clonotype turned up a few times. The V gene is TRBV12-3 or TRBV12-4, the J gene TRBJ1-1; D is ambiguous. V was cut by 7 bases and J by 1 base, with 4 bases left in between. CDR3 length: 11 residues. The CDR3 spells CASTQNTEAFF. The CDR3 nucleotides are TGTGCCAGCACCCAGAACACTGAAGCTTTCTTT.

There are a few counts of this clonotype. This chain joins TRBV7-9 and TRBJ2-1; a possible D gene is TRBD2 (5 bases). CDR1 is SEHNR and CDR2 is FQNEAQ in the germline V gene (reference sequence). V gave up 1 base and J gave up 4 bases, with 11 bases separating them. CDR3 length equals 15 residues. The CDR3 bases are TGTGCCAGCAGCTTAGAGGACCGGGGTTACAATGAGCAGTTCTTC. It codes for CASSLEDRGYNEQFF.

This clonotype was recorded at least ten times. A much larger clone differs by one base, so this may be a read error. The chain combines TRBV20-1 with TRBJ2-1, with D perhaps matching TRBD2 (7 bases). Matching the DNA end better, TRBJ2-7 makes the J call doubtful. Germline V gene lookup returns CDR1 DFQATT and CDR2 SNEGSKA (reference sequence). This CDR3 comprises 15 residues. Here the CDR3 reads CSAREIEGDYNEQYF. In DNA form, the CDR3 reads TGCAGTGCTAGAGAGATAGAGGGGGACTACAATGAGCAGTACTTC.

The V call is TRBV25-1, the J call TRBJ2-2, with D possibly TRBD1 on 6 matching bases. The CDR3 totals 15 residues. Germline CDR1 reads MGHDK; CDR2 reads SYGVNS. With 6 bases removed from V and 4 bases from J, the gap between germline ends came to 15 bases. CDR3 nucleotide sequence: TGTGCCAGCAGCGTCACAGGGCTCGGCACCGGGGAGCTGTTTTTT. This codes for CASSVTGLGTGELFF.

This chain connects TRBV20-1 to TRBJ2-1, with TRBD2 matching over 8 bases. J lost 3 bases, V lost 3 bases, and 7 bases had no gene match. The CDR3 runs to 15 residues. The germline V gene has CDR1 DFQATT and CDR2 SNEGSKA (reference sequence). The CDR3 spells CSASHPGLGYNEQFF. CDR3 nucleotides: TGCAGTGCTAGCCACCCGGGACTAGGCTACAATGAGCAGTTCTTC.

The chain joins TRBV25-1 to TRBJ2-7; no clear D. Germline lookup yields CDR1 MGHDK and CDR2 SYGVNS. The CDR3 sequence is 15 residues long. Trimming took 2 bases from V and 0 from J, leaving 11 bases between them. The CDR3 DNA sequence: TGTGCCAGCAGTGAAGGAGCCCTCTACTCCTACGAGCAGTACTTC. Its translation: CASSEGALYSYEQYF.

This rearrangement joins TRBV6-2 or TRBV6-3 to TRBJ2-5, with D perhaps matching TRBD1 (6 bases). The V gene's germline CDR1 is MNHEY and CDR2 SVGEGT. There are 13 residues in the CDR3. V was pared by 10 bases and J by 7 bases, with 19 bases between. The CDR3 sequence: CATSAGQRRTQYF. The DNA of the CDR3 is TGTGCCACTTCCGCCGGACAGCGGAGGACCCAGTACTTC.

This clonotype was recorded a few times. V is TRBV10-3 and J is TRBJ2-7, with 12 bases identical to TRBD2. V lost 4 bases, J lost 2 bases, and 3 bases stayed unmatched. Per germline, CDR1 ENHRY and CDR2 SYGVKD. The length of the CDR3 is 15 residues. The CDR3 spells CAISGTSGNTYEQYF. In nucleotides, the CDR3 is TGTGCCATCAGTGGGACTAGCGGGAATACCTACGAGCAGTACTTC.

The chain carries TRBV29-1 and TRBJ2-7; 10 positions agree with TRBD2. Germline V gene lookup returns CDR1 SQVTM and CDR2 ANQGSEA. V lost 0 bases and J lost 5; bases outside the gene matches: 7. The CDR3 is 15 amino acids. CDR3: CSVEDPQREGHEQYF. CDR3 nucleotides: TGCAGCGTTGAAGATCCTCAGCGGGAGGGCCACGAGCAGTACTTC.

The genes are TRBV12-3 or TRBV12-4 and TRBJ1-5, with 9 bases fitting TRBD1. The CDR3 has 14 residues. V trimming: 6 bases; J trimming: 6 bases; junction bases outside the gene matches: 6. The CDR3 sequence: CASSTGTGPQPQHF. CDR3 nucleotide sequence: TGTGCCAGCAGCACCGGGACAGGGCCTCAGCCCCAGCATTTT.